These 21 T cell receptor beta chains were all obtained from the same sample, sequenced in a study of shared clonotypes between healthy human individuals. Here immunoSEQ multiplex PCR was the method, and the copy in TCRdb shows in-frame clones only, minus some. The sample gives over 750,000 clones, roughly 96% of which show up once; roughly 0.23% is in the top ten. Naive CD8 cells lacked CD45RO and underwent positive selection for CCR7, leaving out terminally differentiated effector memory CD45RA+ cells. Sequenced input: naive CD8+ T cells sorted from blood. These receptors were collected from a man aged 30 to 39 in good health.

Comments on this clone: This sample includes further DNA sequences coding for the same CDR3. The V call is TRBV19, the J call TRBJ2-1; no reliable D call. This CDR3 region has 14 residues. The germline gives CDR1 LNHDA, CDR2 SQIVND (reference sequence). V shed 3 bases and J shed 0 bases, with 6 bases lying between them. This CDR3 is CASSIGSSYNEQFF. CDR3 nucleotides: TGTGCCAGTAGTATCGGTAGCTCCTACAATGAGCAGTTCTTC.

The chain uses TRBV27 and TRBJ2-7, with D possibly TRBD1 on 6 matching bases. Trimming shortened V by 5 bases and J by 13 bases, and 18 bases separated the two germline ends. The CDR3 loop spans 12 amino acids. Germline V gene data show CDR1 as MNHEY and CDR2 as SMNVEV (reference sequence). The CDR3 nucleotides are TGTGCCAGCAGTCCCCCGACAGGTCTCTTTTACTTC. Protein sequence: CASSPPTGLFYF.

This rearrangement joins TRBV7-2 to TRBJ2-7; TRBD2 aligns across 7 bases. This CDR3 is 15 amino acids long. Germline CDR1 is SGHTA and CDR2 is FQGNSA. Trimming at V came to 5 bases and at J to 2 bases, leaving 9 bases not matched to a gene. As DNA, the CDR3 is TGTGCCAGCAGCCCTCTTGGGGGAGGGCCCTACGAGCAGTACTTC. Protein sequence: CASSPLGGGPYEQYF.

The rearrangement uses TRBV4-1 and TRBJ2-3; 8 bases are shared with TRBD2. The V gene's germline CDR1 is MGHRA and CDR2 YSYEKL. This CDR3 is 15 amino acids long. J lost 5 bases, V lost 0 bases, and 4 bases had no gene match. This CDR3 reads CASSQDFLAGDTQYF. CDR3 DNA: TGCGCCAGCAGCCAAGATTTTCTAGCGGGAGATACGCAGTATTTT.

The chain uses TRBV27 and TRBJ2-3, with 11 nucleotides matching TRBD2. From germline, CDR1 is MNHEY and CDR2 SMNVEV (reference sequence). With V trimmed by 4 bases and J by 3 bases, 9 bases remained unmatched. The CDR3 has 17 amino acids. In DNA form, the CDR3 reads TGTGCCAGCAGTTCCACCCTACTAGCGGGAGAAACAGATACGCAGTATTTT. Its protein product is CASSSTLLAGETDTQYF.

To note about this clone: The same CDR3 is also encoded by other DNA sequences in this sample. The chain has TRBV4-1 and TRBJ1-4; 11 positions match TRBD1. V trimming: 3 bases; J trimming: 8 bases; junction bases outside the gene matches: 2. Germline values: CDR1 MGHRA, CDR2 YSYEKL. This CDR3 contains 14 residues. The CDR3 protein is CASSHGTGGEKLFF. CDR3 DNA: TGCGCCAGCAGCCATGGGACAGGGGGAGAAAAACTGTTTTTT.

The CDR3: CASSPRSGKNIQYF. Here the CDR3 DNA reads TGTGCCAGCAGCCCAAGATCGGGCAAAAACATTCAGTACTTC. The gene calls are TRBV28 and TRBJ2-4; D gene unclear. CDR1 and CDR2 from the germline V gene are MDHEN and SYDVKM. Deletions cut 6 bases from V and 3 bases from J, with 12 bases between. The CDR3 is 14 residues long. Filled out from reference TRBV28 and TRBJ2-4, the complete variable domain reads DVKVTQSSRYLVKRTGEKVFLECVQDMDHENMFWYRQDPGLGLRLIYFSYDVKMKEKGDIPEGYSVSREKKERFSLILESASTNQTSMYLCASSPRSGKNIQYFGAGTRLSVL.

The rearrangement uses TRBV25-1 and TRBJ2-7, with 11 nucleotides matching TRBD1. This CDR3 contains 14 residues. Trimming took 4 bases from V and 3 from J; bases not matched to a gene: 2. Germline CDR1 reads MGHDK; CDR2 reads SYGVNS. The CDR3 DNA follows: TGTGCCAGCAGTGTGGGGACAGGGGGCTACGAGCAGTACTTC. Protein product: CASSVGTGGYEQYF.

In the case of this clone: Other DNA sequences in the sample encode the same CDR3. The gene calls are TRBV27 and TRBJ1-1; the D is unclear. Germline V gives CDR1 MNHEY, CDR2 SMNVEV (reference sequence). V lost 2 bases and J lost 0, with 4 bases in between. This CDR3 comprises 13 residues. Written as DNA, the CDR3 is TGTGCCAGCAGTTTAAGCCTGAACACTGAAGCTTTCTTT. Its protein product is CASSLSLNTEAFF.

This chain links TRBV28 with TRBJ1-3; perhaps TRBD1 as D (6 bases). Germline V lookup: CDR1 MDHEN, CDR2 SYDVKM. The CDR3 sequence is 15 residues long. Trimming stripped 1 base from V and 3 bases from J, with 10 bases between. Written as DNA, the CDR3 is TGTGCCAGCAGTTTATCCCAGGGGCTTGGAAACACCATATATTTT. Translating it yields CASSLSQGLGNTIYF.

This rearrangement joins TRBV7-9 to TRBJ1-4; D not resolved. Germline V gene sequence: CDR1 SEHNR, CDR2 FQNEAQ (reference sequence). This CDR3 has 15 residues. The V end lost 3 bases, the J end lost 0 bases, and 8 bases lay between the germline ends. The CDR3 loop is CASSLSGTTNEKLFF. DNA of the CDR3: TGTGCCAGCAGCTTGTCGGGAACAACTAATGAAAAACTGTTTTTT.

The sample holds one count of this clone. V and J are TRBV15 and TRBJ1-2; D remains unclear. Germline CDR1 LNHNV, CDR2 YYDKDF (reference sequence). The CDR3 length is 16 residues. V was pared by 0 bases and J by 1 base, with 12 bases between. The CDR3 DNA is TGTGCCACCAGCAGAGATAAGACTGCCCTTAACTATGGCTACACCTTC. This translates into CATSRDKTALNYGYTF.

This clone was found once. J is TRBJ1-1 and V is TRBV30; the D is unclear. Germline V gene data show CDR1 as GTSNPN and CDR2 as SVGIG (reference sequence). The CDR3 consists of 13 residues. Trimming left V 1 base short and J 6 bases short, with 12 bases between. CDR3 amino acids: CAWSGAPPPEAFF. The CDR3 region has the DNA TGTGCCTGGAGTGGGGCCCCACCGCCTGAAGCTTTCTTT.

The J gene is TRBJ2-7, the V gene TRBV29-1; 9 bases match TRBD1. V gave up 7 bases and J gave up 1 base; unmatched junction bases: 5. There are 13 residues in the CDR3. Germline values: CDR1 SQVTM, CDR2 ANQGSEA. The CDR3 region is CSGRDRVSYEQYF. The DNA of the CDR3 is TGCAGCGGCCGGGACAGGGTATCCTACGAGCAGTACTTC.

In this sample, this clone turned up once. The chain is built from TRBV6-1 and TRBJ2-7; a weak D match, TRBD1 (6 bases). Trimming removed 6 bases from V and 6 bases from J, with 18 bases in between. Germline CDR1 and CDR2: MNHNS and SASEGT. The CDR3 is 14 residues long. The CDR3 loop reads CASREQGLGSEQYF. The CDR3 DNA is TGTGCCAGCAGAGAACAGGGTCTCGGAAGCGAGCAGTACTTC.

The V gene is TRBV6-1, the J gene TRBJ2-7; the match to TRBD1 covers 7 bases. This CDR3 contains 15 residues. Unmatched junction bases numbered 10, after V lost 8 bases and J lost 0 bases. The germline gives CDR1 MNHNS, CDR2 SASEGT. CDR3 amino acids: CASAKLQGSSYEQYF. CDR3 DNA: TGTGCCAGCGCAAAATTACAGGGGTCCTCCTACGAGCAGTACTTC.

The chain couples TRBV4-3 to TRBJ1-2, with D unclear. Germline assignment: CDR1 LGHNA and CDR2 YSLEER. Trimming cost V 1 base and J 5 bases, with 8 bases left between them. This CDR3 contains 13 residues. In nucleotides, the CDR3 is TGCGCCAGCAGCCAAGGACTGCTATATGGCTACACCTTC. Translation: CASSQGLLYGYTF.

V and J are TRBV11-2 and TRBJ2-2, with D perhaps assigned TRBD1 or TRBD2 (6 bases each). Germline CDR1 is SGHAT and CDR2 is FQNNGV. Between the trimmed V and J ends, which lost 1 base and 5 bases, there was a span of 14 bases. This CDR3 region has 16 residues. The CDR3 here is CASSLAGRGGTGELFF. CDR3 nucleotides: TGTGCCAGCAGCTTAGCCGGGAGAGGGGGGACCGGGGAGCTGTTTTTT.

CDR3 nucleotides: TGTGCCAGCGGGGATCGTGAAGGGGGTAGGGGAGAAAAACTGTTTTTT. Protein sequence: CASGDREGGRGEKLFF. The V gene is TRBV5-4, the J gene TRBJ1-4; D is possibly TRBD1 (6 bases). The CDR3 runs to 16 residues. V was trimmed by 7 bases and J by 8 bases, leaving 24 bases between them. Germline-derived CDR1 and CDR2 are SGHNT and YYREEE (reference sequence).

The V gene is TRBV19, the J gene TRBJ1-2; 10 bases align to TRBD1. CDR1 and CDR2 (germline): LNHDA, SQIVND (reference sequence). Trimming took 9 bases from V and 4 from J; bases not matched to a gene: 8. This CDR3 is 14 amino acids long. This CDR3 reads CASLRTGGSYGYTF. For the CDR3, the DNA is TGTGCCAGCTTACGGACAGGGGGATCCTATGGCTACACCTTC. Supplemented by reference TRBV19 and TRBJ1-2, the full variable domain reads DGGITQSPKYLFRKEGQNVTLSCEQNLNHDAMYWYRQDPGQGLRLIYYSQIVNDFQKGDIAEGYSVSREKKESFPLTVTSAQKNPTAFYLCASLRTGGSYGYTFGSGTRLTVV.

The chain recombines TRBV5-4 with TRBJ1-1, with 10 bases identical to TRBD1. The CDR3 totals 17 residues. Germline loops: CDR1 SGHNT, CDR2 YYREEE (reference sequence). Unmatched junction bases numbered 6, after V lost 1 base and J lost 0 bases. This CDR3 reads CASSLKVGQGVNTEAFF. Here the CDR3 DNA reads TGTGCCAGCAGCTTGAAGGTTGGACAGGGGGTGAACACTGAAGCTTTCTTT.